The present T cell receptor beta chain was sequenced within a study of T cell responses to AZD1222 COVID-19 vaccine. With regard to this clone: The antigen remains unidentified.

Notes on the study in general: Mostly white British, mostly female donors; authors suggested clonal diversity may be underestimated.

Trimming cost V 3 bases and J 2 bases, with 11 bases left between them. The V gene's germline CDR1 is KGHSH and CDR2 LQKENI. The CDR3 covers 14 residues. Libraries were prepared by immunoSEQ multiplex PCR; TCRdb keeps only in-frame clonotypes and omits some of them. The sample shows about 75,000 clones, 70% to 90% of them seen only once. This chain uses TRBV18 with TRBJ2-7; TRBD1 might be the D (6 bases). Sequencing used peripheral blood, obtained 28 days after the second dose of the MenACWY control vaccine. This receptor was taken from an adult who received the MenACWY meningococcal vaccine as a control. The CDR3 is CASSPPGTTYEQYF. In DNA, the CDR3 is TGTGCCAGCTCACCTCCCGGGACAACCTACGAGCAGTACTTC.